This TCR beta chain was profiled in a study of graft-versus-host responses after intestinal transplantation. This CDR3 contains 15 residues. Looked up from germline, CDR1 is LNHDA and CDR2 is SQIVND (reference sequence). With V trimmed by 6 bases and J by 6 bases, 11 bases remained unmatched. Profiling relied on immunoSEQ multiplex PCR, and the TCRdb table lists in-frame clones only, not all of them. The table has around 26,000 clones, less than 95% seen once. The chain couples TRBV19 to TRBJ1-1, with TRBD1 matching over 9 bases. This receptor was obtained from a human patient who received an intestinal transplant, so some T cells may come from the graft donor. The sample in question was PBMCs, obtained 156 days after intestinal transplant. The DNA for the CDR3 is TGTGCCAGTAGGGCGGGACAGGGAAGTTTTGCTGAAGCTTTCTTT. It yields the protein CASRAGQGSFAEAFF.